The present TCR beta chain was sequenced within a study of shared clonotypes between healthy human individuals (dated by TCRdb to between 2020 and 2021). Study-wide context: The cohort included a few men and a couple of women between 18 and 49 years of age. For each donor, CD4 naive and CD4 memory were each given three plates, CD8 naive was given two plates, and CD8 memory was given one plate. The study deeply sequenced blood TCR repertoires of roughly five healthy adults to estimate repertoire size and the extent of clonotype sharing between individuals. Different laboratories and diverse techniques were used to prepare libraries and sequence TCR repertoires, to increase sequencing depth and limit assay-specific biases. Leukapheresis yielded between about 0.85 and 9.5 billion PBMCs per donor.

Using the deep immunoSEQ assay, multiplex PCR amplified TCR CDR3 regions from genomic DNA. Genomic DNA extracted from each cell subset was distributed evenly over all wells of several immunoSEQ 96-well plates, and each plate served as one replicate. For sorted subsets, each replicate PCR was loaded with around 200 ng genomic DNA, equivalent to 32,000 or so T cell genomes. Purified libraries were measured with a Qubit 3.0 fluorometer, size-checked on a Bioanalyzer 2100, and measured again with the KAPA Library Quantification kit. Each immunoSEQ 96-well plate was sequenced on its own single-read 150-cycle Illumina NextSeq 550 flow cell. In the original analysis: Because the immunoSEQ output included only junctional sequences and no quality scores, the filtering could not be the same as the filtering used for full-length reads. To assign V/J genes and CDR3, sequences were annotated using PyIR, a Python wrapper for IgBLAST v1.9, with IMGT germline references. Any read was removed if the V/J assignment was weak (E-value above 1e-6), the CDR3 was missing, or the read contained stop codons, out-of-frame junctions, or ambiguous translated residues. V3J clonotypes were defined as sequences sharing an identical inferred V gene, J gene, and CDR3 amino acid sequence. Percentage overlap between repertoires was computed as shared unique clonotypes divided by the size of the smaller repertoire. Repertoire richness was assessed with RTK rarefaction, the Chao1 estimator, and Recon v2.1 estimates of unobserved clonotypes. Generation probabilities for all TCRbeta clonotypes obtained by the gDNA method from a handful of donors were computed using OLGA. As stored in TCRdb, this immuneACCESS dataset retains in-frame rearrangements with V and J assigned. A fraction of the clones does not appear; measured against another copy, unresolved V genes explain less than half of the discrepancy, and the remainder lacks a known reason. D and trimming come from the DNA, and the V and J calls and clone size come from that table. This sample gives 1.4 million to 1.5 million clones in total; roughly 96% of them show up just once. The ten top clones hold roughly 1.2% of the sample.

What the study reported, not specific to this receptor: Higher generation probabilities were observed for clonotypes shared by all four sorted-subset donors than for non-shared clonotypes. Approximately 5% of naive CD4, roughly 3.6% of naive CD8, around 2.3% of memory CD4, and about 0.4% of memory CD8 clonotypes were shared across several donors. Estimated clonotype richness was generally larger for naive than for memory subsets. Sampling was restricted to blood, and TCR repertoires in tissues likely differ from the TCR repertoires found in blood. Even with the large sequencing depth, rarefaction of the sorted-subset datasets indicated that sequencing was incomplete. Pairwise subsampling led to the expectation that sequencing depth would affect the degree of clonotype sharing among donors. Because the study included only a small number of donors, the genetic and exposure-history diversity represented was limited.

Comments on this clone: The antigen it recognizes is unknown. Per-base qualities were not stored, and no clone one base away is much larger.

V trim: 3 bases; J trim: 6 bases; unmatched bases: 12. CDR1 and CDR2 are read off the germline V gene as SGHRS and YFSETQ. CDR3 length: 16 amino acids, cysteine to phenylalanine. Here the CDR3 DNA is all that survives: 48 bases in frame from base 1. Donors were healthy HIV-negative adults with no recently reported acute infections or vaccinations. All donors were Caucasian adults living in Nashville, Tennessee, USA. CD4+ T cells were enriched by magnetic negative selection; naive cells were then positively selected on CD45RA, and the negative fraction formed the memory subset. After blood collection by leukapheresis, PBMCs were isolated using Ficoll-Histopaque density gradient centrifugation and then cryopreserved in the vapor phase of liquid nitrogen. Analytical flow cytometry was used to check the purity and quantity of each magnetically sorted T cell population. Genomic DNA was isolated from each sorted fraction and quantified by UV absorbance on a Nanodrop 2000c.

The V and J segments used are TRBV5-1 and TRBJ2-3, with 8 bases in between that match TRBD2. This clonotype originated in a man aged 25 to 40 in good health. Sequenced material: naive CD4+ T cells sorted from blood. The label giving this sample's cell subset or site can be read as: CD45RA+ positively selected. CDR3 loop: CASSSAPGLVQDTQYF. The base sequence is TGCGCCAGCAGCTCCGCACCGGGACTAGTCCAGGATACGCAGTATTTT.